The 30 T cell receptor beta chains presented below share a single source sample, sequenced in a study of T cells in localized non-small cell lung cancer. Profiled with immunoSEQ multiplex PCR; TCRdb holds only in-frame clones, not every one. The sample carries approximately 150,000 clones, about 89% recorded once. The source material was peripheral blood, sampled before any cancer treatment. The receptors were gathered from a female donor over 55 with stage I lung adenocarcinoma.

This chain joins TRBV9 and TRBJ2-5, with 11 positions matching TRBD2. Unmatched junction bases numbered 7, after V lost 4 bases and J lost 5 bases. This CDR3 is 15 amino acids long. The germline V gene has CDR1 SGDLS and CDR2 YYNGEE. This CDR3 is CASSPGTSGGETQYF. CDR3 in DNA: TGTGCCAGCAGCCCCGGGACTAGCGGAGGGGAGACCCAGTACTTC.

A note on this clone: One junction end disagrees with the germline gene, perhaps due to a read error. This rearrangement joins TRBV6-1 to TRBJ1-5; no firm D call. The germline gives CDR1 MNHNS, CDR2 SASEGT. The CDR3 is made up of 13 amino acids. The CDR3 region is CASSEEGKQPQHF. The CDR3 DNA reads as TGTGCCAGCAGTGAAGAGGGCAAGCAGCCCCAGCATTTT.

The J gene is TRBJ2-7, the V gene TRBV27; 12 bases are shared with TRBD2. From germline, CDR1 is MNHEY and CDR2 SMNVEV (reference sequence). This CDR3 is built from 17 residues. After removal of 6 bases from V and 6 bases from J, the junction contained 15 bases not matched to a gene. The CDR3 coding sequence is TGTGCCAGCAGCCAGGGACTAGCGGGTCACAATCCCCCCGAGCAGTACTTC. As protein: CASSQGLAGHNPPEQYF.

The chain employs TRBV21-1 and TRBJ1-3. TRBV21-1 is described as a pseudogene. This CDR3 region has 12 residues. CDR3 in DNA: TGTGCCACCTTGATCCCTGGAAACACCATATATTTT. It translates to CATLIPGNTIYF.

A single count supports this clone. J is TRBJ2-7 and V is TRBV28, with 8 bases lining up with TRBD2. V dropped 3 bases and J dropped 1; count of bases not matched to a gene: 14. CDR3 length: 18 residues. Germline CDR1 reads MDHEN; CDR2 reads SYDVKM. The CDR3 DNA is TGTGCCAGCAGTTTTCCCCCGGGGGGGAAGCGGCCGTCCTACGAGCAGTACTTC. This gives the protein CASSFPPGGKRPSYEQYF.

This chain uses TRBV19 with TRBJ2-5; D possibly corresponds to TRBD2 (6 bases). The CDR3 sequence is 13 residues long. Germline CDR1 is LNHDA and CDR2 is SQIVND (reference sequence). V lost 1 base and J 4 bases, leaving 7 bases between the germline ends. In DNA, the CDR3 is TGTGCCAGTAGTATAGGGAGGGGAGAGACCCAGTACTTC. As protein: CASSIGRGETQYF.

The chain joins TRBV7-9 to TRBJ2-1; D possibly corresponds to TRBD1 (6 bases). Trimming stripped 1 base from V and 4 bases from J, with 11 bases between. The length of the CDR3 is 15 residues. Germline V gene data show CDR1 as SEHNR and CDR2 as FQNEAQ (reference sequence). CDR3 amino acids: CASSLGTQGYNEQFF. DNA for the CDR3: TGTGCCAGCAGCTTAGGGACGCAGGGGTACAATGAGCAGTTCTTC.

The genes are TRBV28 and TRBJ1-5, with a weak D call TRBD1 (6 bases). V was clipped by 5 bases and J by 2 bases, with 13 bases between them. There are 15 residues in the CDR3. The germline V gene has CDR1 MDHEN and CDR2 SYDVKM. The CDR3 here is CASSRPGQGNQPQHF. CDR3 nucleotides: TGTGCCAGCAGTCGGCCGGGACAAGGCAATCAGCCCCAGCATTTT.

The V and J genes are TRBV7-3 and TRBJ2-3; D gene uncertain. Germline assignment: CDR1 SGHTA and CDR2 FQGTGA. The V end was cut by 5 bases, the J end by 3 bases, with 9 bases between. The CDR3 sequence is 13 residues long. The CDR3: CASSNRATDTQYF. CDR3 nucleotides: TGTGCCAGCAGCAACCGGGCTACAGATACGCAGTATTTT.

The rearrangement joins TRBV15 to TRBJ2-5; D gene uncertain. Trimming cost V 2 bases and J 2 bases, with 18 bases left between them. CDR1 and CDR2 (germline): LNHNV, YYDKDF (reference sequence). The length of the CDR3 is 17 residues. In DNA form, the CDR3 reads TGTGCCACCAGCAGATTCCCCCGGTCGAGCCCGCAAGAGACCCAGTACTTC. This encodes CATSRFPRSSPQETQYF.

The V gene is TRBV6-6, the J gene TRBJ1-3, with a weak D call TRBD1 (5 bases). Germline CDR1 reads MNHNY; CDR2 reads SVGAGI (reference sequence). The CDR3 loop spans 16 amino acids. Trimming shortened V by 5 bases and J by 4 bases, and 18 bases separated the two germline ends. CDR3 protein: CASSADSAWDGNTIYF. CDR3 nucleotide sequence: TGTGCCAGCAGTGCTGACTCGGCTTGGGACGGAAACACCATATATTTT.

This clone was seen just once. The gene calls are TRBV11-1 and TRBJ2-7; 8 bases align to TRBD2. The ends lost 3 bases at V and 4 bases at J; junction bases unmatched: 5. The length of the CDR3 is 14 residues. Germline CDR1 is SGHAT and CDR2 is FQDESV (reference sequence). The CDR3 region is CASSFGLAKYEQYF. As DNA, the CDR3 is TGTGCCAGCAGCTTTGGACTAGCCAAGTACGAGCAGTACTTC.

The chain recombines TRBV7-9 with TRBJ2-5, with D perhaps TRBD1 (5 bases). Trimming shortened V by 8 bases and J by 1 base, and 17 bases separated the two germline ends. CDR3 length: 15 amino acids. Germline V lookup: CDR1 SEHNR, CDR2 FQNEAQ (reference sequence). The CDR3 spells CASAQGYGFQETQYF. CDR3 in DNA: TGTGCCAGCGCCCAGGGATACGGGTTCCAAGAGACCCAGTACTTC.

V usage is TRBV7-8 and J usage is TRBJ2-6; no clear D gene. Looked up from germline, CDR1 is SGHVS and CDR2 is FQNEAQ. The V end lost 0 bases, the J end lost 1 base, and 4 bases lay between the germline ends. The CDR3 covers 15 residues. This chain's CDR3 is CASSLAPSGANVLTF. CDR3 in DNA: TGTGCCAGCAGCTTAGCGCCTTCTGGGGCCAACGTCCTGACTTTC. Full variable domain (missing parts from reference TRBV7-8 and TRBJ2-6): GAGVSQSPRYKVAKRGQDVALRCDPISGHVSLFWYQQALGQGPEFLTYFQNEAQLDKSGLPSDRFFAERPEGSVSTLKIQRTQQEDSAVYLCASSLAPSGANVLTFGAGSRLTVL.

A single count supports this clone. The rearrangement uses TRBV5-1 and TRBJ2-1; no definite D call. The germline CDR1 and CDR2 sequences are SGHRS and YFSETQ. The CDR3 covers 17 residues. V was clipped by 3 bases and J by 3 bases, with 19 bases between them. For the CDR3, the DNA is TGCGCCAGCAGCTCTACTGACACCCCGGGCGGCTACAATGAGCAGTTCTTC. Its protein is CASSSTDTPGGYNEQFF. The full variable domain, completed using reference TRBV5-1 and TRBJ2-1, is KAGVTQTPRYLIKTRGQQVTLSCSPISGHRSVSWYQQTPGQGLQFLFEYFSETQRNKGNFPGRFSGRQFSNSRSEMNVSTLELGDSALYLCASSSTDTPGGYNEQFFGPGTRLTVL.

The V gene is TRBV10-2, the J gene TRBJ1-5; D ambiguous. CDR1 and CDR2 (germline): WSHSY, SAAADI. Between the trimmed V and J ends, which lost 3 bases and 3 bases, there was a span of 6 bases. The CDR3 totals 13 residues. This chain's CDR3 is CASSDSFNQPQHF. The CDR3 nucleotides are TGCGCCAGCAGTGACAGTTTCAATCAGCCCCAGCATTTT.

The CDR3 bases are TGTGCCAGCAGCTACCAGACTAGCGGGCTTACCTACGAGCAGTACTTC. It specifies CASSYQTSGLTYEQYF. The chain links TRBV5-6 to TRBJ2-7; 10 bases agree with TRBD2. CDR1 SGHDT and CDR2 YYEEEE come from the germline V gene. The V gene end was trimmed by 3 bases and the J gene end by 2 bases; junction bases not matched to a gene: 8. The length of the CDR3 is 16 residues.

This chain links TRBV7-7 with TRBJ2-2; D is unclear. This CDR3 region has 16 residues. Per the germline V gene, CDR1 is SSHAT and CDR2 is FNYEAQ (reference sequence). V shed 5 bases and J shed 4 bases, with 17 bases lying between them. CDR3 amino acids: CASSPRIAVITGELFF. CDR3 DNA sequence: TGTGCCAGCAGCCCCCGGATAGCCGTTATCACCGGGGAGCTGTTTTTT.

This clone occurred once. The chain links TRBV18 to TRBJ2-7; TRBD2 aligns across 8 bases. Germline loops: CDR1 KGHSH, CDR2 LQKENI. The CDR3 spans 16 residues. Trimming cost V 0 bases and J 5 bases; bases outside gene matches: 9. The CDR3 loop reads CASSPPGGAVGDEQYF. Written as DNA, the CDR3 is TGTGCCAGCTCACCACCCGGGGGGGCGGTCGGAGACGAGCAGTACTTC.

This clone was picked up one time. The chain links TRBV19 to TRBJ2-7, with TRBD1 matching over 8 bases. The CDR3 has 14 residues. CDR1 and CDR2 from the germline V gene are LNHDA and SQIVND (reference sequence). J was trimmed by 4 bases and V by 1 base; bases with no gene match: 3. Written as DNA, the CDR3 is TGTGCCAGTAGTATAGGGGGACAGGTTTACGAGCAGTACTTC. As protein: CASSIGGQVYEQYF.

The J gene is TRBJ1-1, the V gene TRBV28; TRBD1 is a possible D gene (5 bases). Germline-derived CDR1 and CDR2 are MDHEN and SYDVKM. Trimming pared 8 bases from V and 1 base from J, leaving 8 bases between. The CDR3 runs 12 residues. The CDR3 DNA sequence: TGTGCCAGCTTAACAGGGAACACTGAAGCTTTCTTT. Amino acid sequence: CASLTGNTEAFF.

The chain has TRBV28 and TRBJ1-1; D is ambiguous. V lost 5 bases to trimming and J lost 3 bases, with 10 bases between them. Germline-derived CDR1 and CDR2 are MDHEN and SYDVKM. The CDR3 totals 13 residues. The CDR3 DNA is TGTGCCAGCAGTCTCCTTCGGGACACTGAAGCTTTCTTT. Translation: CASSLLRDTEAFF.

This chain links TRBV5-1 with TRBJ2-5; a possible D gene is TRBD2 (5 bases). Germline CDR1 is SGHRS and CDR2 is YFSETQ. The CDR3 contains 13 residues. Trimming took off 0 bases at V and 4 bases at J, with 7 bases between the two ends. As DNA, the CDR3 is TGCGCCAGCAGCTTGGGGCTAGCAGAGACCCAGTACTTC. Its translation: CASSLGLAETQYF.

For the CDR3, the DNA is TGCGCCAGCAGCCAAGAGGCAGCGGGAGGGCCGAGGTTAATGGAGCAGTTCTTC. This codes for CASSQEAAGGPRLMEQFF. This chain connects TRBV4-1 to TRBJ2-1, with 10 nucleotides matching TRBD2. Germline CDR1 reads MGHRA; CDR2 reads YSYEKL. V lost 0 bases, J lost 10 bases, and 15 bases stayed unmatched. The CDR3 has 18 amino acids.

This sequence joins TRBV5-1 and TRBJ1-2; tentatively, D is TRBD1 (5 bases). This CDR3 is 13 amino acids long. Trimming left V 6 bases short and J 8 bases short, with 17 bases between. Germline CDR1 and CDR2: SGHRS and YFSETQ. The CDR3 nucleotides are TGCGCCAGCACTCCCGCAGGGCTTGGCGGCTACACCTTC. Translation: CASTPAGLGGYTF.

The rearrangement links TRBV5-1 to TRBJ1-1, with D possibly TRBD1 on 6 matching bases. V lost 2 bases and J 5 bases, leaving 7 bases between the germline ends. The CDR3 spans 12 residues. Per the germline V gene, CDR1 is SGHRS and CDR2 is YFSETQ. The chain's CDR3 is CASSFQGTEAFF. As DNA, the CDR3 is TGCGCCAGCAGCTTCCAGGGGACTGAAGCTTTCTTT.

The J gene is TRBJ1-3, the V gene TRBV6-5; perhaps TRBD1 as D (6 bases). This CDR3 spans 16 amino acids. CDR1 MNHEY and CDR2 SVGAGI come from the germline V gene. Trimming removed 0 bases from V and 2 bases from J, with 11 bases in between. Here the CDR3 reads CASSYSTGTAGNTIYF. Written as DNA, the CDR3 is TGTGCCAGCAGTTACTCGACAGGTACGGCTGGAAACACCATATATTTT.

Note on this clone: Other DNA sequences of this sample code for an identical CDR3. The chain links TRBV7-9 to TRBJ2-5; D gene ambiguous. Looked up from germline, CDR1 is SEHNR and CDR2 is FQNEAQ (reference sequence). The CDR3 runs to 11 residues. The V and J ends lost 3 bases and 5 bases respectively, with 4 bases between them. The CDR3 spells CASSLVETQYF. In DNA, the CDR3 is TGTGCCAGCAGCTTGGTTGAGACCCAGTACTTC.

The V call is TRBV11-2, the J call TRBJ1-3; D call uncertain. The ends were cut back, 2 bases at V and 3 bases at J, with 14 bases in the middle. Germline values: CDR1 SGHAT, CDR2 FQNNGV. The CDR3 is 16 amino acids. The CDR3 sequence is CASSLHGNPLGNTIYF. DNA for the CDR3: TGTGCCAGCAGCTTACACGGGAACCCTCTTGGAAACACCATATATTTT.

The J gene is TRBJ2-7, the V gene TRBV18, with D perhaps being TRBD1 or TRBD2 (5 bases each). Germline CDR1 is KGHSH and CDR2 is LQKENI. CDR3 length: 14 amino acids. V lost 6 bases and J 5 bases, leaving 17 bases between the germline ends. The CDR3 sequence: CASSRDSLGDEQYF. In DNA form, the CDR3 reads TGTGCCAGCTCGAGAGACAGCCTGGGGGACGAGCAGTACTTC.